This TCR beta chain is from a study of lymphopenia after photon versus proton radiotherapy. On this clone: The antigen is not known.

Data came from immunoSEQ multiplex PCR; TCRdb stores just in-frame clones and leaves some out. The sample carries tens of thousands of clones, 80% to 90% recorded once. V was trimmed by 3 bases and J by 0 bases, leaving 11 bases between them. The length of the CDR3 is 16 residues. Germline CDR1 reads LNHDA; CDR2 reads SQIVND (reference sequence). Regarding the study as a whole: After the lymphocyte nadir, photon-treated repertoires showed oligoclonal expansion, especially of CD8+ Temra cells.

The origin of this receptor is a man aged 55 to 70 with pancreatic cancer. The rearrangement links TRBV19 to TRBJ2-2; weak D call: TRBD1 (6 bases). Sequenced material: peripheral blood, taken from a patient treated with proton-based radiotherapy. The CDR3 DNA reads TGTGCCAGTAGTATCTTACAGGGTTCGAACACCGGGGAGCTGTTTTTT. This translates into CASSILQGSNTGELFF.